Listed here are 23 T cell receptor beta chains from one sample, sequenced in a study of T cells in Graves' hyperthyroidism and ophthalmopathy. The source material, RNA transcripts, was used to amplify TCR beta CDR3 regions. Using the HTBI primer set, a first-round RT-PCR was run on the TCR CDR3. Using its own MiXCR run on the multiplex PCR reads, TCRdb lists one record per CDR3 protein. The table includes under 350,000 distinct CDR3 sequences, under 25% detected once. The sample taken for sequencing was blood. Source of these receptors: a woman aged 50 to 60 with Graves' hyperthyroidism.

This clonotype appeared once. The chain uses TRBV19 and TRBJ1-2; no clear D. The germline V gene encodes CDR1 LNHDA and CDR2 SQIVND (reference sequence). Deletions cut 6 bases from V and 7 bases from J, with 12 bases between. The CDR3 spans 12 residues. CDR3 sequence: CASSLSGVGYTF. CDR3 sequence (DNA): TGTGCCAGTAGCCTCAGCGGGGTTGGCTACACCTTC. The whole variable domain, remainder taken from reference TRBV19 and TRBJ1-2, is DGGITQSPKYLFRKEGQNVTLSCEQNLNHDAMYWYRQDPGQGLRLIYYSQIVNDFQKGDIAEGYSVSREKKESFPLTVTSAQKNPTAFYLCASSLSGVGYTFGSGTRLTVV.

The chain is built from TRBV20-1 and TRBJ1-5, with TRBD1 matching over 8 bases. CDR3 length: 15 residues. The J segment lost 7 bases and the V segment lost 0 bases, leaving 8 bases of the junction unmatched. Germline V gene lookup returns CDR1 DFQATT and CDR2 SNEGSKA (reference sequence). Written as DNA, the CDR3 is TGCAGTGCTAGAGATAAAGGACAGGGAAGGCAGCCCCAGCATTTT. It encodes CSARDKGQGRQPQHF.

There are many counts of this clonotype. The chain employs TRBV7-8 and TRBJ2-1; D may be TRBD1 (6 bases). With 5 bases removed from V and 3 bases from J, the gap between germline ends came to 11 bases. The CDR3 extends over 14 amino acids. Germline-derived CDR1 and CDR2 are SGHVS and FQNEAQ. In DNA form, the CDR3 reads TGTGCCAGCAGCGTACTACAGGGCTACAATGAGCAGTTCTTC. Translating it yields CASSVLQGYNEQFF.

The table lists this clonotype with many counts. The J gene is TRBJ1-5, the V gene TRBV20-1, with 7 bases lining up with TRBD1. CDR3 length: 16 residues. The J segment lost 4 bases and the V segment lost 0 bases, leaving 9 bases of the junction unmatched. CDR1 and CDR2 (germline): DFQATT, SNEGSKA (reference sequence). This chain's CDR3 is CSARDANRGSNQPQHF. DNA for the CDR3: TGCAGTGCTAGAGATGCGAACAGGGGAAGTAATCAGCCCCAGCATTTT.

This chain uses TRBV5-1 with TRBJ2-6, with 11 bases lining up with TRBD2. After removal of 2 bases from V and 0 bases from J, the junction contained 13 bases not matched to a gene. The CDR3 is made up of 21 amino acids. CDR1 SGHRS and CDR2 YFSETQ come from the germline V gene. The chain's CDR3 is CASSFPIASGRLLSGANVLTF. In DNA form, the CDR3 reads TGCGCCAGCAGCTTTCCTATCGCTAGCGGGAGGCTGCTCTCTGGGGCCAACGTCCTGACTTTC.

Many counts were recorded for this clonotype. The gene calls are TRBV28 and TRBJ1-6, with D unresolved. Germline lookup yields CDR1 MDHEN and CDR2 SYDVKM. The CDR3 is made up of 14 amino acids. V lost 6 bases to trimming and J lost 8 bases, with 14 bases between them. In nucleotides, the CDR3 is TGTGCCAGCAGGGCCCCCGGGGTAGATTCACCCCTCCACTTT. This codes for CASRAPGVDSPLHF. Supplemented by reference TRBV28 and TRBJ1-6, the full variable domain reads DVKVTQSSRYLVKRTGEKVFLECVQDMDHENMFWYRQDPGLGLRLIYFSYDVKMKEKGDIPEGYSVSREKKERFSLILESASTNQTSMYLCASRAPGVDSPLHFGNGTRLTVT.

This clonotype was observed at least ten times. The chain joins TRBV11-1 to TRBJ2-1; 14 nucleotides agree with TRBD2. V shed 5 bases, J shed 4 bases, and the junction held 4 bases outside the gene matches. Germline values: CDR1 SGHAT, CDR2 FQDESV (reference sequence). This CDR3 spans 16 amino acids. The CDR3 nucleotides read TGTGCCAGCAGCGCCGGGACTAGCGGGGGATACAATGAGCAGTTCTTC. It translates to CASSAGTSGGYNEQFF. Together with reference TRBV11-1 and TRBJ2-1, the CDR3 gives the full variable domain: EAEVAQSPRYKITEKSQAVAFWCDPISGHATLYWYRQILGQGPELLVQFQDESVVDDSQLPKDRFSAERLKGVDSTLKIQPAELGDSAMYLCASSAGTSGGYNEQFFGPGTRLTVL.

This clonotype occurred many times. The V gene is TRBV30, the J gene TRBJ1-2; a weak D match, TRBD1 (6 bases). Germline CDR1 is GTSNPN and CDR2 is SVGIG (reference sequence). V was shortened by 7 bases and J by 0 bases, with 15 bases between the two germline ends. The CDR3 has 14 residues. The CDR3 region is CAFVKGGANYGYTF. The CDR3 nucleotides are TGTGCCTTCGTCAAGGGGGGAGCTAACTATGGCTACACCTTC.

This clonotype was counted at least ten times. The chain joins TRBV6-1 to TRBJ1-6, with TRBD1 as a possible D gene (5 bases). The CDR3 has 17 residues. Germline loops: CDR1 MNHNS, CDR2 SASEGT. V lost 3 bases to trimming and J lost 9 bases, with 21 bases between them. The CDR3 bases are TGTGCCAGCAGTGATTGGGGCCAGGCGGGGAGACGTTCACCCCTCCACTTT. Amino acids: CASSDWGQAGRRSPLHF.

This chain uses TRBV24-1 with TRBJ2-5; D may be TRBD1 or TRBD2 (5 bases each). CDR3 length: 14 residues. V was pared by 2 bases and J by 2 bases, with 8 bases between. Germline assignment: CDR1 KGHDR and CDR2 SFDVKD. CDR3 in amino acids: CATSDSGTQETQYF. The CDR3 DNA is TGTGCCACCAGTGATTCGGGGACGCAAGAGACCCAGTACTTC.

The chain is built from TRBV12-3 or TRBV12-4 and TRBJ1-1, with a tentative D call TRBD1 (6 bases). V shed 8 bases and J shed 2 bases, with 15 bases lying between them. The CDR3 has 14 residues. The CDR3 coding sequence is TGTGCCAGCCGACGTAGGGGGGAAAACACTGAAGCTTTCTTT. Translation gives CASRRRGENTEAFF.

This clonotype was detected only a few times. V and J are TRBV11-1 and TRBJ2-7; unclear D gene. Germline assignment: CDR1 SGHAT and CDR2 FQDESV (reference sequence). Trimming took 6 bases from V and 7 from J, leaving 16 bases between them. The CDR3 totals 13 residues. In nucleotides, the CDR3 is TGTGCCAGCAGTGAATTCCCGTACAGAGAGCAGTACTTC. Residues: CASSEFPYREQYF.

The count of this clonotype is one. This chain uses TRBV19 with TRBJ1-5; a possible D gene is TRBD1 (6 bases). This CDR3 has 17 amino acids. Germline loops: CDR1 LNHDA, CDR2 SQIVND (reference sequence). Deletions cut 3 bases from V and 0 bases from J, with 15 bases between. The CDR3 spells CASSITGRGFSNQPQHF. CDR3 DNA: TGTGCCAGTAGTATTACAGGGAGGGGGTTTAGCAATCAGCCCCAGCATTTT.

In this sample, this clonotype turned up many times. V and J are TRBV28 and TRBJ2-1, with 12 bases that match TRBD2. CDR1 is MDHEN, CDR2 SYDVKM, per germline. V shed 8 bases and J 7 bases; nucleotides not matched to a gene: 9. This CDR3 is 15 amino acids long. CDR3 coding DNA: TGTGCCAGCCAAACCCAAACTAGCGGGAGGAATGAGCAGTTCTTC. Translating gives CASQTQTSGRNEQFF.

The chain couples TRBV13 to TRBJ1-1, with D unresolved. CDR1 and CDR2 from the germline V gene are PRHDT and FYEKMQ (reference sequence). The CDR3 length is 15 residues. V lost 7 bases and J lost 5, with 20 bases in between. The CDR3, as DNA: TGTGCCAGCACCCATGGATCTCAGCTAGGGACTGAAGCTTTCTTT. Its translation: CASTHGSQLGTEAFF.

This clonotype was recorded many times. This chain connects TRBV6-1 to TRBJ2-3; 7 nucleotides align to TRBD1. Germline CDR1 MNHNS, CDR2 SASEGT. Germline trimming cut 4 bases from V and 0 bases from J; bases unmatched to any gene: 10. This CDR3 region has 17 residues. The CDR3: CASSAYRGVGSTDTQYF. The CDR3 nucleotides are TGTGCCAGCAGTGCCTACAGGGGAGTTGGGAGCACAGATACGCAGTATTTT.

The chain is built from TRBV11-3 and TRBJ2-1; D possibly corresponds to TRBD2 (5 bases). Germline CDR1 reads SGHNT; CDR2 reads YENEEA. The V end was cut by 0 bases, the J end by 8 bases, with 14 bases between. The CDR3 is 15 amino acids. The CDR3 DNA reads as TGTGCCAGCAGCTTAGATCCCACTAGGACGCATGAGCAGTTCTTC. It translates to CASSLDPTRTHEQFF.

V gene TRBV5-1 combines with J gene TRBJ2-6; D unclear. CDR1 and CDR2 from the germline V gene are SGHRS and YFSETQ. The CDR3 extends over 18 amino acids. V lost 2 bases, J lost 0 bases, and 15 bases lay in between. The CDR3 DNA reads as TGCGCCAGCAGCTTAGCTACATACGCTACCTCTGGGGCCAACGTCCTGACTTTC. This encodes CASSLATYATSGANVLTF. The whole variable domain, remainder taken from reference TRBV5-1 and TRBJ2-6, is KAGVTQTPRYLIKTRGQQVTLSCSPISGHRSVSWYQQTPGQGLQFLFEYFSETQRNKGNFPGRFSGRQFSNSRSEMNVSTLELGDSALYLCASSLATYATSGANVLTFGAGSRLTVL.

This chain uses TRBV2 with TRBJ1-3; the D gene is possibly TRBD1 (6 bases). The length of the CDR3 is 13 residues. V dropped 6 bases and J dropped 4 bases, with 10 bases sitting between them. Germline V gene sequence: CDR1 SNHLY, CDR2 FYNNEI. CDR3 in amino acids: CASRPGAGNTIYF. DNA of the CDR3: TGTGCCAGCAGGCCAGGGGCGGGAAACACCATATATTTT.

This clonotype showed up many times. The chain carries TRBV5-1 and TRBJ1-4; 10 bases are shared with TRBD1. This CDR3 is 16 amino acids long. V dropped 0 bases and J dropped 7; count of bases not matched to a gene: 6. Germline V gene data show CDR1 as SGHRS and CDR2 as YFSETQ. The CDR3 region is CASSLGQGARTEKLFF. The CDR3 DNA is TGCGCCAGCAGCTTGGGACAGGGGGCGCGGACTGAAAAACTGTTTTTT.

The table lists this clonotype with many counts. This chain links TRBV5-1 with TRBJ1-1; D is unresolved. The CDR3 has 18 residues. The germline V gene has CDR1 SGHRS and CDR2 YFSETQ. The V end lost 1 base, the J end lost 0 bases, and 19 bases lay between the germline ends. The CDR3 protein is CASSLSVFGFTVNTEAFF. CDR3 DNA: TGCGCCAGCAGCTTGAGCGTTTTTGGGTTTACAGTGAACACTGAAGCTTTCTTT.

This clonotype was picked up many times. The CDR3 here is CASGQQGGFAFNEQYF. The CDR3 nucleotides read TGTGCCAGCGGACAACAAGGAGGGTTCGCCTTCAACGAGCAGTACTTC. V gene TRBV7-8 combines with J gene TRBJ2-7; D may be TRBD2 (6 bases). V lost 8 bases and J 5 bases, leaving 25 bases between the germline ends. CDR1 is SGHVS and CDR2 is FQNEAQ in the germline V gene. This CDR3 is built from 16 residues.

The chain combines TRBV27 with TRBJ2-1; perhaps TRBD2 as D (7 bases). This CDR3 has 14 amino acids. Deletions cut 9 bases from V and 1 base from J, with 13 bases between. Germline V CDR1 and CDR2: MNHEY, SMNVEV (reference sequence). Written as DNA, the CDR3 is TGTGCCAGTATTCGGGGGGCGTCCTACAATGAGCAGTTCTTC. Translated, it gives CASIRGASYNEQFF.